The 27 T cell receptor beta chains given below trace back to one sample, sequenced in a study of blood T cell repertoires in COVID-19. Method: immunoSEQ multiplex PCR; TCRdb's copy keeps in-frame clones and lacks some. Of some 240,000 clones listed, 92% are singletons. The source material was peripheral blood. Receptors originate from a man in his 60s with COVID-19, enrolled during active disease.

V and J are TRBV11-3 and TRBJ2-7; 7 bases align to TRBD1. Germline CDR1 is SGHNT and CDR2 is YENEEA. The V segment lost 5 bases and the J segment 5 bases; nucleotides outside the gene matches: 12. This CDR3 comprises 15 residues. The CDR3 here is CASSQSSRQGHEQYF. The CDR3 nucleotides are TGTGCCAGCAGCCAATCATCGAGACAGGGCCACGAGCAGTACTTC.

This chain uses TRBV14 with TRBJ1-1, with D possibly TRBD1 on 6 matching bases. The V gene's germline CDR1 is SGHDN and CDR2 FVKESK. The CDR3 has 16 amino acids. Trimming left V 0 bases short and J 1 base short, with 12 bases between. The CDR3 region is CASSQDKGVKNTEAFF. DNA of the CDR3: TGTGCCAGCAGCCAAGATAAGGGGGTGAAGAACACTGAAGCTTTCTTT.

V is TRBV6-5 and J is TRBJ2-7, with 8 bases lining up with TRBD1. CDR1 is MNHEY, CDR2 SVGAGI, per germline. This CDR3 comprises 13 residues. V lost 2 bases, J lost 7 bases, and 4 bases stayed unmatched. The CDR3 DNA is TGTGCCAGCAGTTACGCAGGGGGCTATGAGCAGTACTTC. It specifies CASSYAGGYEQYF.

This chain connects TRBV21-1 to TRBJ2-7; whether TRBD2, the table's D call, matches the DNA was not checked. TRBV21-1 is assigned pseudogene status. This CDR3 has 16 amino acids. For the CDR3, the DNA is TGTGCCAGCAGCAAACGACCCGGGGGGCGAAGCTACGAGCAGTACTTC. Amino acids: CASSKRPGGRSYEQYF.

The CDR3 sequence is CAWSALRVGGAGLAQYF. The DNA of the CDR3 is TGTGCCTGGAGTGCCCTCCGAGTCGGGGGGGCCGGTCTGGCGCAGTATTTT. V usage is TRBV30 and J usage is TRBJ2-3, with 8 bases identical to TRBD2. CDR3 size: 17 residues. Trimming cost V 1 base and J 10 bases; bases outside gene matches: 19. The germline gives CDR1 GTSNPN, CDR2 SVGIG (reference sequence).

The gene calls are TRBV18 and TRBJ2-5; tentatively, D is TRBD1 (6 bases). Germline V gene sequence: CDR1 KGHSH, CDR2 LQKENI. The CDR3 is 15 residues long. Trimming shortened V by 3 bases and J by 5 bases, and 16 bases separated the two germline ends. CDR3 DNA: TGTGCCAGCTCACCTCCCCAGGGGCGCAAGGAGACCCAGTACTTC. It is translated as CASSPPQGRKETQYF. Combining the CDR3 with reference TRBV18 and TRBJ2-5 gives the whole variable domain NAGVMQNPRHLVRRRGQEARLRCSPMKGHSHVYWYRQLPEEGLKFMVYLQKENIIDESGMPKERFSAEFPKEGPSILRIQQVVRGDSAAYFCASSPPQGRKETQYFGPGTRLLVL.

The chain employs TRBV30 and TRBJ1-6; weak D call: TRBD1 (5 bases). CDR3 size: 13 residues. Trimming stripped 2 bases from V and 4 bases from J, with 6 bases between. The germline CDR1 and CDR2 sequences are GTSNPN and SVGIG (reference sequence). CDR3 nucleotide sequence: TGTGCCTGGAGTAGGGGTTATAATTCACCCCTCCACTTT. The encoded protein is CAWSRGYNSPLHF.

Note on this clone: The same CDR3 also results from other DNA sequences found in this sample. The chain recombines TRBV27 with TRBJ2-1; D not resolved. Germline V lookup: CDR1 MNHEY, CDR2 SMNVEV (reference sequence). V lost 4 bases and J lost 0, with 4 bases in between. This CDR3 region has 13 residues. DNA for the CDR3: TGTGCCAGCAGTTCTTACTCCTACAATGAGCAGTTCTTC. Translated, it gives CASSSYSYNEQFF.

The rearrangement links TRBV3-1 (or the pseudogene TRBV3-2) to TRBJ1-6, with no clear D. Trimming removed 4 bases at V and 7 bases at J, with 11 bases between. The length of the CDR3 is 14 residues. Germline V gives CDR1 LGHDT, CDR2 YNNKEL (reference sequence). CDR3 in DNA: TGTGCCAGCAGCCCCCGGAGCGGGAATTCACCCCTCCACTTT. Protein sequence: CASSPRSGNSPLHF.

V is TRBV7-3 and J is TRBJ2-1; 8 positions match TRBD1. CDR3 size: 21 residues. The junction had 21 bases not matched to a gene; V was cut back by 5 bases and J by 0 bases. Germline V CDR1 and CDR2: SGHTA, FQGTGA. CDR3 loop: CASSLEGRGQVALLSYNEQFF. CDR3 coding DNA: TGTGCCAGCAGCCTAGAGGGGCGGGGACAGGTAGCGTTGCTCTCCTACAATGAGCAGTTCTTC.

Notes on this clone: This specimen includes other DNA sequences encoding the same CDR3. In nucleotides, the CDR3 is TGTGCCAGCAGCGTCACCGGGGACTATGGCTACACCTTC. It specifies CASSVTGDYGYTF. The rearrangement joins TRBV9 to TRBJ1-2; no clear D gene. The CDR3 runs 13 residues. From germline, CDR1 is SGDLS and CDR2 YYNGEE. Deletions cut 2 bases from V and 3 bases from J, with 8 bases between.

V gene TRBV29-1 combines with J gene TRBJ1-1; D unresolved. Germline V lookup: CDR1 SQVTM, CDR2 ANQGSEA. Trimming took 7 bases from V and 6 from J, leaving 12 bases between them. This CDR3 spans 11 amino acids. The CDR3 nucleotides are TGCAGCGCCCGGAGGGAGGCTGAAGCTTTCTTT. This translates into CSARREAEAFF.

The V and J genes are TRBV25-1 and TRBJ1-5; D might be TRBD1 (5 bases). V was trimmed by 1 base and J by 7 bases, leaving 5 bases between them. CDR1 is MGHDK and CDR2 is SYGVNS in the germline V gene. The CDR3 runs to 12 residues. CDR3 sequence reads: CASSEWGQPQHF. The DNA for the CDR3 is TGTGCCAGCAGTGAATGGGGCCAGCCCCAGCATTTT.

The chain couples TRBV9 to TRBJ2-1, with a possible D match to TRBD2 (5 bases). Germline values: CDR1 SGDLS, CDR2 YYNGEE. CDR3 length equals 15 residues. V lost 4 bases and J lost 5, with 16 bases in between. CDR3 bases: TGTGCCAGCAGCCCCGAGGGAAGGAACAACAATGAGCAGTTCTTC. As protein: CASSPEGRNNNEQFF.

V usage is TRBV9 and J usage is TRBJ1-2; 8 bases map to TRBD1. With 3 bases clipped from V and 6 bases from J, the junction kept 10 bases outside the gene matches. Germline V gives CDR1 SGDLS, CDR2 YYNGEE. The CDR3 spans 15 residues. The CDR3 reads CASSEQTGARDGYTF. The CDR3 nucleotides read TGTGCCAGCAGCGAACAGACAGGGGCACGCGATGGCTACACCTTC. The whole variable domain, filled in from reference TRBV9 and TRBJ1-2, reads DSGVTQTPKHLITATGQRVTLRCSPRSGDLSVYWYQQSLDQGLQFLIQYYNGEERAKGNILERFSAQQFPDLHSELNLSSLELGDSALYFCASSEQTGARDGYTFGSGTRLTVV.

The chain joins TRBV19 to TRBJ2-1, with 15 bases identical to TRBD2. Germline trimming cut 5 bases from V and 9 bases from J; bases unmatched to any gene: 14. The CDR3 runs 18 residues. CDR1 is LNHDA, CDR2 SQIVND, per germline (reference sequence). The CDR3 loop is CASSARTSGRAGRGEQFF. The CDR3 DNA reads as TGTGCCAGTAGTGCCAGGACTAGCGGGAGGGCCGGTAGGGGTGAGCAGTTCTTC.

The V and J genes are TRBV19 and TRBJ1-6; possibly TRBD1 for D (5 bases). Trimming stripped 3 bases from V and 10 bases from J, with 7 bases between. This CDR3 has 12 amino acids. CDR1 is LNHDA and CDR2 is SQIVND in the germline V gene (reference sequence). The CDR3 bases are TGTGCCAGTAGTATCCAGGGATCACCCCTCCACTTT. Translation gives CASSIQGSPLHF.

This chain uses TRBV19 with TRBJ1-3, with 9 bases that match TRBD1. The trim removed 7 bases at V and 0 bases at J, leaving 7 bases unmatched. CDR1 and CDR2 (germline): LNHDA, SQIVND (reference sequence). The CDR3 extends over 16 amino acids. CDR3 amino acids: CASTEQGASSGNTIYF. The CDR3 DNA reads TGTGCCAGTACCGAACAGGGGGCTTCCTCTGGAAACACCATATATTTT.

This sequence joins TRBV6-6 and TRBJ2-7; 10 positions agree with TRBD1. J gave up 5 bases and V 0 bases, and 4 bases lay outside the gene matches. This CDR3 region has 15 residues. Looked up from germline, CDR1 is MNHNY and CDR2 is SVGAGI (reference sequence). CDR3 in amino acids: CASSYSTGGGDEQYF. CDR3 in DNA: TGTGCCAGCAGTTACTCGACAGGGGGCGGGGACGAGCAGTACTTC.

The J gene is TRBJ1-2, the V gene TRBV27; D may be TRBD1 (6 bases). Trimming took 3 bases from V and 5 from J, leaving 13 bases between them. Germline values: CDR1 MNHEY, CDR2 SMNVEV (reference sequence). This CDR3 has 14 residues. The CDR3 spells CASSFGPQGYGYTF. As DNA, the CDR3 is TGTGCCAGCAGTTTTGGGCCCCAGGGGTATGGCTACACCTTC.

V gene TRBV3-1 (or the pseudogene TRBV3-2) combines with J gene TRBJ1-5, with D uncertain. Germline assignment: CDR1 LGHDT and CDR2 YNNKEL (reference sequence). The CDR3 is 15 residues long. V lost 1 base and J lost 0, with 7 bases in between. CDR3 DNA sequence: TGTGCCAGCAGCCAAGGTCCCCGTAGCAATCAGCCCCAGCATTTT. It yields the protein CASSQGPRSNQPQHF.

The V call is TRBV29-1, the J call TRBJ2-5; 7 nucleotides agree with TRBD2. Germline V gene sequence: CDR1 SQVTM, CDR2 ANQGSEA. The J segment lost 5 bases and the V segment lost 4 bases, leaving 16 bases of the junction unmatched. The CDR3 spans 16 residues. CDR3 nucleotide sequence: TGCAGCGTTGTTGGGGGGGTAGACAGACTCCGGGAGACCCAGTACTTC. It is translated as CSVVGGVDRLRETQYF.

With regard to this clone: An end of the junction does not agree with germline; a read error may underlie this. The CDR3 reads CASSVLSGGTDTQYF. The CDR3 DNA reads TGTGCCAGCAGCGTCCTTAGCGGGGGCACTGATACGCAGTATTTT. The chain combines TRBV9 with TRBJ2-3; 9 bases map to TRBD2. The CDR3 consists of 15 residues. Germline-derived CDR1 and CDR2 are SGDLS and YYNGEE.

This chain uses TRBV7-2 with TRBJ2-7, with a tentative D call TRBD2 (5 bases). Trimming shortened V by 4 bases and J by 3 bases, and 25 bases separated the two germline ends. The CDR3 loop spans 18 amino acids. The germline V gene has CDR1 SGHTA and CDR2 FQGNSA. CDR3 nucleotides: TGTGCCAGCAGCTGGGATCGGCCCCTACAGAGGGTAGTCTACGAGCAGTACTTC. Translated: CASSWDRPLQRVVYEQYF. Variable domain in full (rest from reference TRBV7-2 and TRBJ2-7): GAGVSQSPSNKVTEKGKDVELRCDPISGHTALYWYRQSLGQGLEFLIYFQGNSAPDKSGLPSDRFSAERTGGSVSTLTIQRTQQEDSAVYLCASSWDRPLQRVVYEQYFGPGTRLTVT.

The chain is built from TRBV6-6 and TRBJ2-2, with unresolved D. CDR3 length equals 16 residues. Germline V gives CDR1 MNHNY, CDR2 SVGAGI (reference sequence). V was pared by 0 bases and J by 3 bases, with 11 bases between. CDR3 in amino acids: CASSYSAVPDTGELFF. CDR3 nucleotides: TGTGCCAGCAGTTACTCAGCCGTGCCGGACACCGGGGAGCTGTTTTTT.

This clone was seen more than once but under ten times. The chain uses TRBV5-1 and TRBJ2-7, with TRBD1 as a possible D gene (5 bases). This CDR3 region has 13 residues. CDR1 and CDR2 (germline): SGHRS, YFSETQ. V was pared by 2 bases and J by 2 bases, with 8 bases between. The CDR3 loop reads CASSFDRTYEQYF. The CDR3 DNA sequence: TGCGCCAGCAGCTTCGACAGAACCTACGAGCAGTACTTC.

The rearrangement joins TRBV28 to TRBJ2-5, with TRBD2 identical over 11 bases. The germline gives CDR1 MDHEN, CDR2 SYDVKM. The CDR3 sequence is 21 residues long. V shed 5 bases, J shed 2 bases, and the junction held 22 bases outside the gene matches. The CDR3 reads CASSLRTGEVAGGWGQETQYF. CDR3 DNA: TGTGCCAGCAGTCTGCGCACCGGGGAGGTAGCGGGAGGGTGGGGACAAGAGACCCAGTACTTC.